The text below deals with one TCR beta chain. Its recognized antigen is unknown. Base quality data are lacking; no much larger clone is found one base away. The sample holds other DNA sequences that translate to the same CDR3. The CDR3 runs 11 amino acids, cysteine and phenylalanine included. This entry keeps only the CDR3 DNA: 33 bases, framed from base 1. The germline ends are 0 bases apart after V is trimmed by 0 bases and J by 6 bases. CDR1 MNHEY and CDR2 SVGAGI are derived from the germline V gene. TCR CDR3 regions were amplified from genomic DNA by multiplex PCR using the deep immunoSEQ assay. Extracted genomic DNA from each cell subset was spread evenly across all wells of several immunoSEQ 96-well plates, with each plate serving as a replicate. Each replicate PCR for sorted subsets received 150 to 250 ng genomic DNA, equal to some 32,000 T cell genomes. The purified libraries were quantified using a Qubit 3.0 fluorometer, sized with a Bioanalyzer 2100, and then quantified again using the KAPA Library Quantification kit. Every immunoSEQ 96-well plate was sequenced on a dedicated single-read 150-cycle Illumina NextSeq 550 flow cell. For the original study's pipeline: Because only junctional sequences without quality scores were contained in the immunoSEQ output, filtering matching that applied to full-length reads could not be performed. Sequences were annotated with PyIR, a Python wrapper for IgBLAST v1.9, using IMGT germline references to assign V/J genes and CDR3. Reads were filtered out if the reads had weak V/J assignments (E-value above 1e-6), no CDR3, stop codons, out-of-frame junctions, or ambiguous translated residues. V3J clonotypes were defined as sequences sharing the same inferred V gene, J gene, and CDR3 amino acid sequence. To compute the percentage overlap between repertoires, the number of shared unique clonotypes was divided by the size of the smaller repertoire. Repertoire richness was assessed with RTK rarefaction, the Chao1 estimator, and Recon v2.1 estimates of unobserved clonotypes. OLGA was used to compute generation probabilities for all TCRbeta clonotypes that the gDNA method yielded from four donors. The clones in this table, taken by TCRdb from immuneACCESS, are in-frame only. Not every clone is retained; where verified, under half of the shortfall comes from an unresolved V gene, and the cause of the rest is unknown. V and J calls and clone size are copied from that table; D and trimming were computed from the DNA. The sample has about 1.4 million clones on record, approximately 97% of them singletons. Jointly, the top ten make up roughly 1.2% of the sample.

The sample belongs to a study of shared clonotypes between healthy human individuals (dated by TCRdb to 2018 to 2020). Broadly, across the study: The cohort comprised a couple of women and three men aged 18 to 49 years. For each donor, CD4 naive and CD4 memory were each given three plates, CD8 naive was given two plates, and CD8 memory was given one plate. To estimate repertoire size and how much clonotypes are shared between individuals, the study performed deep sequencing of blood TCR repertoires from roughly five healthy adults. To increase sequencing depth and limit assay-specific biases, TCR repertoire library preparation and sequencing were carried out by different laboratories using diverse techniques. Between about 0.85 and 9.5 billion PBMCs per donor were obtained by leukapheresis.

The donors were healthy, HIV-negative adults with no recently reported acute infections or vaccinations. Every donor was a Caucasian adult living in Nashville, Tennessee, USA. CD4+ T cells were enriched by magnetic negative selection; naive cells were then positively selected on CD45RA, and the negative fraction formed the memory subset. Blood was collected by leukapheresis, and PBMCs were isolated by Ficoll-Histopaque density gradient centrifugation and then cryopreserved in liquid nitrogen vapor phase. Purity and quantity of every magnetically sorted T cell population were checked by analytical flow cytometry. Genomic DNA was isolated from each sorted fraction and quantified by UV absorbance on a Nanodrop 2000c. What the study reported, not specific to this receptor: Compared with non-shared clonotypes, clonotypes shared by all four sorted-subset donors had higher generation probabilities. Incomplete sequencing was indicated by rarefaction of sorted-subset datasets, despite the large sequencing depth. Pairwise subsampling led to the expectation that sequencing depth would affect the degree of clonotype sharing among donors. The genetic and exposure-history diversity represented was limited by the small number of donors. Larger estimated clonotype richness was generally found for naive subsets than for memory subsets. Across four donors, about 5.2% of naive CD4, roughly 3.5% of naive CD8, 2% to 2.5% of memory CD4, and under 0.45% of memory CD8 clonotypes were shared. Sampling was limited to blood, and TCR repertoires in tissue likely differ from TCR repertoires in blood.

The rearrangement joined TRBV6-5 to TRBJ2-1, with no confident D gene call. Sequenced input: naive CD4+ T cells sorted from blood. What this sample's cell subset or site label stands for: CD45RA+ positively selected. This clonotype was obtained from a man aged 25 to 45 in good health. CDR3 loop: CASSYSNEQFF. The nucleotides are TGTGCCAGCAGTTACTCCAATGAGCAGTTCTTC.